Shown below are 20 T cell receptor beta chains from a single sample sequenced in a study of T cells in Graves' hyperthyroidism and ophthalmopathy. Template material for amplifying TCR beta CDR3 regions consisted of RNA transcripts. An initial round of RT-PCR targeting the TCR CDR3 relied on the HTBI primer set. TCRdb reprocessed the multiplex PCR reads via MiXCR and lists one record per CDR3 protein. The sample shows 600,000 to 700,000 distinct CDR3 sequences, 45% of them seen only once. The sample was peripheral blood or thyroid tissue (not recorded which). The source is an adult man with Graves' disease, either hyperthyroidism or ophthalmopathy (not recorded which).

As to this clonotype: One end of the junction does not line up with germline, which may come from a read error. The chain carries TRBV10-3 and TRBJ1-1, with D tentatively TRBD1 (6 bases). The CDR3 loop spans 15 amino acids. Per the germline V gene, CDR1 is ENHRY and CDR2 is SYGVKD. The CDR3 sequence: CASSFHGGPETEAFF. For the CDR3, the DNA is TGTGCCAGCAGTTTTCATGGGGGGCCAGAGACTGAAGCTTTCTTT.

This clonotype was seen a handful of times. Its ends do not fully match the called genes, so a read error is possible. The chain recombines TRBV20-1 with TRBJ2-5, with 8 positions matching TRBD1. The CDR3 sequence is 15 residues long. In germline, CDR1 is DFQATT, CDR2 SNEGSKA (reference sequence). CDR3 in DNA: TGCAGTGCCAGAGAGGTCCGGGACAGGCCAGAGACCCAGTACTTC. Its translation: CSAREVRDRPETQYF.

The count of this clonotype is one. The chain links TRBV5-5 to TRBJ2-5; possibly TRBD1 for D (6 bases). V was shortened by 2 bases and J by 5 bases, with 10 bases between the two germline ends. The CDR3 spans 13 residues. The germline CDR1 and CDR2 sequences are SGHKS and YYEKEE (reference sequence). CDR3 in DNA: TGTGCCAGCAGCTTTGGGGGCGACGAGACCCAGTACTTC. Its translation is CASSFGGDETQYF.

V gene TRBV20-1 combines with J gene TRBJ2-5; perhaps TRBD2 as D (6 bases). The CDR3 covers 15 residues. Trimming removed 6 bases from V and 0 bases from J, with 17 bases in between. Germline loops: CDR1 DFQATT, CDR2 SNEGSKA (reference sequence). CDR3 DNA: TGCAGTGCATGGGCGGGTAGCGGAAACCAAGAGACCCAGTACTTC. As protein: CSAWAGSGNQETQYF.

The genes are TRBV11-2 and TRBJ1-4; possible D gene TRBD1, 6 bases. This CDR3 is built from 14 residues. Germline CDR1 and CDR2: SGHAT and FQNNGV. Trimming shortened V by 4 bases and J by 7 bases, and 13 bases separated the two germline ends. The CDR3 coding sequence is TGTGCCAGCAGCTCATTGGGGGGGCCTGAAAAACTGTTTTTT. It is translated as CASSSLGGPEKLFF.

The chain recombines TRBV6-5 with TRBJ2-7, with 9 bases that match TRBD1. CDR1 is MNHEY, CDR2 SVGAGI, per germline. The CDR3 extends over 14 amino acids. V was clipped by 4 bases and J by 10 bases; unmatched bases: 11. The CDR3 loop is CASSSPSGDRVQYF. Written as DNA, the CDR3 is TGTGCCAGCAGTTCTCCATCCGGGGACAGGGTCCAGTACTTC.

Here the CDR3 reads CASSGRTRYTF. CDR3 bases: TGTGCCAGCAGCGGCCGGACGCGCTACACCTTC. The chain is built from TRBV9 and TRBJ1-2, with D hard to call. The CDR3 has 11 residues. V shed 3 bases and J shed 9 bases, with 9 bases lying between them. Germline V CDR1 and CDR2: SGDLS, YYNGEE. The full variable domain, rest sourced from reference TRBV9 and TRBJ1-2, is DSGVTQTPKHLITATGQRVTLRCSPRSGDLSVYWYQQSLDQGLQFLIQYYNGEERAKGNILERFSAQQFPDLHSELNLSSLELGDSALYFCASSGRTRYTFGSGTRLTVV.

This chain links TRBV7-9 with TRBJ2-2, with TRBD2 matching 8 bases. J lost 6 bases, V lost 2 bases, and 11 bases had no gene match. The length of the CDR3 is 17 residues. Germline V gene data show CDR1 as SEHNR and CDR2 as FQNEAQ (reference sequence). The CDR3 region is CASSLYGGAYGSGELFF. The CDR3 DNA sequence: TGTGCCAGCAGCTTATACGGGGGGGCCTATGGCTCCGGGGAGCTGTTTTTT.

This chain links TRBV7-8 with TRBJ2-5; possible D gene TRBD1, 5 bases. In germline, CDR1 is SGHVS, CDR2 FQNEAQ. Trimming cost V 6 bases and J 5 bases, with 25 bases left between them. The CDR3 is 17 amino acids. The CDR3 DNA follows: TGTGCCAGCAGTTCTCCAGCCTCAGGGTTGCGCAGGGAGACCCAGTACTTC. Residues: CASSSPASGLRRETQYF.

This clonotype was seen many times. CDR3 in amino acids: CAISGDVGGNSPLHF. CDR3 coding DNA: TGTGCCATCAGTGGTGATGTCGGAGGCAATTCACCCCTCCACTTT. The chain combines TRBV10-3 with TRBJ1-6; D is uncertain. This CDR3 has 15 residues. Looked up from germline, CDR1 is ENHRY and CDR2 is SYGVKD. V lost 4 bases and J 7 bases, leaving 14 bases between the germline ends.

The V call is TRBV7-9, the J call TRBJ2-7; D is uncertain. V shed 3 bases and J shed 1 base, with 7 bases lying between them. Germline V gene data show CDR1 as SEHNR and CDR2 as FQNEAQ (reference sequence). The CDR3 has 13 amino acids. For the CDR3, the DNA is TGTGCCAGCAGCTTCTCTCGATCCTACGAGCAGTACTTC. Residues: CASSFSRSYEQYF.

The V and J genes are TRBV6-5 and TRBJ1-6; 7 bases align to TRBD1. Looked up from germline, CDR1 is MNHEY and CDR2 is SVGAGI. The trim removed 5 bases at V and 4 bases at J, leaving 11 bases unmatched. This CDR3 contains 17 residues. The CDR3 protein is CASSKYPQGIYNSPLHF. In nucleotides, the CDR3 is TGTGCCAGCAGTAAATATCCACAGGGGATTTATAATTCACCCCTCCACTTT.

This chain uses TRBV6-5 with TRBJ1-5, with TRBD1 matching over 9 bases. J gave up 4 bases and V 3 bases, and 7 bases lay outside the gene matches. There are 16 residues in the CDR3. From germline, CDR1 is MNHEY and CDR2 SVGAGI. The DNA of the CDR3 is TGTGCCAGCAGTTATTCGGGACAGGGAGGGAATCAGCCCCAGCATTTT. Its translation is CASSYSGQGGNQPQHF.

This clonotype was counted ten times or more. The gene calls are TRBV10-3 and TRBJ1-2; no reliable D call. V was shortened by 4 bases and J by 3 bases, with 9 bases between the two germline ends. The germline V gene encodes CDR1 ENHRY and CDR2 SYGVKD. The CDR3 runs to 13 residues. The CDR3 protein is CAISVQDDYGYTF. The DNA for the CDR3 is TGTGCCATCAGTGTTCAGGATGACTATGGCTACACCTTC.

The chain employs TRBV29-1 and TRBJ1-1, with 7 bases identical to TRBD1. Germline CDR1 reads SQVTM; CDR2 reads ANQGSEA. The CDR3 length is 13 residues. Here the CDR3 DNA reads TGCAGTTTTACCGGGACAGCGAACACTGAAGCTTTCTTT. This translates into CSFTGTANTEAFF.

This clonotype was detected a few times. The chain uses TRBV19 and TRBJ2-7; the D is unclear. Trimming took 3 bases from V and 1 from J, leaving 7 bases between them. The germline gives CDR1 LNHDA, CDR2 SQIVND (reference sequence). The length of the CDR3 is 13 residues. The CDR3 sequence: CASSIGNSYEQYF. In nucleotides, the CDR3 is TGTGCCAGTAGTATTGGGAATTCCTACGAGCAGTACTTC.

Comment on this clonotype: An end of the junction does not agree with germline; a read error may underlie this. This chain joins TRBV24-1 and TRBJ1-5, with a possible D match to TRBD1 (6 bases). CDR1 is KGHDR, CDR2 SFDVKD, per germline. CDR3 length: 14 amino acids. CDR3 region: CASGLDSSNQPRHF. The CDR3 nucleotides read TGTGCTAGTGGTTTGGACAGTAGCAATCAGCCCCGGCATTTT.

The chain combines TRBV25-1 with TRBJ2-7; TRBD2 aligns across 14 bases. There are 16 residues in the CDR3. Germline values: CDR1 MGHDK, CDR2 SYGVNS. With V trimmed by 1 base and J by 3 bases, 2 bases remained unmatched. The CDR3 DNA sequence: TGTGCCAGCAGTGAATGGGGGACTAGCGGGAGCTACGAGCAGTACTTC. It is translated as CASSEWGTSGSYEQYF.

In the case of this clonotype: This may be a read error: a much more frequent sequence differs by one nucleotide. The chain links TRBV2 to TRBJ1-2, with D possibly being TRBD1 (6 bases). The CDR3 covers 14 residues. From germline, CDR1 is SNHLY and CDR2 FYNNEI. Trimming removed 5 bases from V and 7 bases from J, with 17 bases in between. DNA for the CDR3: TGTGCCAGCAGTCTGAGGACAGCCCACTGTGGCTACACCTTC. Encoded protein: CASSLRTAHCGYTF. The whole variable domain, filled in from reference TRBV2 and TRBJ1-2, reads EPEVTQTPSHQVTQMGQEVILRCVPISNHLYFYWYRQILGQKVEFLVSFYNNEISEKSEIFDDQFSVERPDGSNFTLKIRSTKLEDSAMYFCASSLRTAHCGYTFGSGTRLTVV.

V usage is TRBV10-3 and J usage is TRBJ2-7; 8 nucleotides agree with TRBD1. The V gene end was trimmed by 3 bases and the J gene end by 8 bases; junction bases not matched to a gene: 6. CDR1 and CDR2 from the germline V gene are ENHRY and SYGVKD. This CDR3 comprises 13 residues. CDR3 DNA sequence: TGTGCCATCAGTGACCAGGGGGCCTCACAGCAGTACTTC. It encodes CAISDQGASQQYF.